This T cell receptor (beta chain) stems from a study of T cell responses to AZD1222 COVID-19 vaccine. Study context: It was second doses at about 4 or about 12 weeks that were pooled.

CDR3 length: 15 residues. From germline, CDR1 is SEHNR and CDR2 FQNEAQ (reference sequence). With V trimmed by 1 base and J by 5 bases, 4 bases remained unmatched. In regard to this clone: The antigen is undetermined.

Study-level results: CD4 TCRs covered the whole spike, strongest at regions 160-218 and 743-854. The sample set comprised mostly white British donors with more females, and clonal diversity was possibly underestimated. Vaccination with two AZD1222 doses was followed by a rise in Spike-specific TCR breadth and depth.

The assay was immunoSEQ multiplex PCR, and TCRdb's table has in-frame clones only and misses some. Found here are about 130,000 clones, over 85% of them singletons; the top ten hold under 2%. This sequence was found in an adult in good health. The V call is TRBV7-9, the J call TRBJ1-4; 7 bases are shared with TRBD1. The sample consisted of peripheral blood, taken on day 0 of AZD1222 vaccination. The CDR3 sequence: CASSLGGTENEKLFF. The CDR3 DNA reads TGTGCCAGCAGCTTAGGGGGGACAGAGAATGAAAAACTGTTTTTT.